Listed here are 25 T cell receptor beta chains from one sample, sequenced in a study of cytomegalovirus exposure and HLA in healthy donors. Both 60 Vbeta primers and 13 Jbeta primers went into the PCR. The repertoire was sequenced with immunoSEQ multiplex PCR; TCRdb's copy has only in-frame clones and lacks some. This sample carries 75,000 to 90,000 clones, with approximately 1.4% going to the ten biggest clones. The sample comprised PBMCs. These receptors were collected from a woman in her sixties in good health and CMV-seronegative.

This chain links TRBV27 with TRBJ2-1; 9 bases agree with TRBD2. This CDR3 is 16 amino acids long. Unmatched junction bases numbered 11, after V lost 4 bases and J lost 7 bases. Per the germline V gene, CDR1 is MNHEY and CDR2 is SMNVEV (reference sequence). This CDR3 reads CASSSIPGLARNEQFF. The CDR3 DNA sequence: TGTGCCAGCAGTTCTATCCCGGGACTAGCAAGGAATGAGCAGTTCTTC.

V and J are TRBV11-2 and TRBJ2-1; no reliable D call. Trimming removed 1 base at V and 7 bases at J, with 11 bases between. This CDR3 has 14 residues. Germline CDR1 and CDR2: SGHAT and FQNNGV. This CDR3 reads CASSLGFSLNEQFF. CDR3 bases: TGTGCCAGCAGCTTAGGTTTCAGTTTGAATGAGCAGTTCTTC.

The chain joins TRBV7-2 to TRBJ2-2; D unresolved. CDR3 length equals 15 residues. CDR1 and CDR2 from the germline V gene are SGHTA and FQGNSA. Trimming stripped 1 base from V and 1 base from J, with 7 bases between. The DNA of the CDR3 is TGTGCCAGCAGCTTAGACTTTGGGAACACCGGGGAGCTGTTTTTT. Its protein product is CASSLDFGNTGELFF.

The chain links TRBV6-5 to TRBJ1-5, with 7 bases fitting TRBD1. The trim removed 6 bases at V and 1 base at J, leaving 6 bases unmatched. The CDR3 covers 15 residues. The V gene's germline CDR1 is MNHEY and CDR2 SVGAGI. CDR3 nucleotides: TGTGCCAGCAGCCCGACAGGGAAGAGCAATCAGCCCCAGCATTTT. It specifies CASSPTGKSNQPQHF.

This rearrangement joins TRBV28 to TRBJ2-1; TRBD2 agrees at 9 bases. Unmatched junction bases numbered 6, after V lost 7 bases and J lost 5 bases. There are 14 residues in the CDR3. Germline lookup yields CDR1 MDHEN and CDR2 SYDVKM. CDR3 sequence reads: CASTMSGRNNEQFF. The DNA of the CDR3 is TGTGCCAGCACCATGAGCGGGAGGAACAATGAGCAGTTCTTC.

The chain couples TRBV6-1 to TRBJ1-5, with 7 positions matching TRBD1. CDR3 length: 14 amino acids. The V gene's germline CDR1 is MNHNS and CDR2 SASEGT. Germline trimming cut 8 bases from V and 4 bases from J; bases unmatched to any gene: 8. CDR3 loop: CASGRQGVNQPQHF. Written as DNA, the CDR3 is TGTGCCAGCGGCAGACAGGGAGTTAATCAGCCCCAGCATTTT.

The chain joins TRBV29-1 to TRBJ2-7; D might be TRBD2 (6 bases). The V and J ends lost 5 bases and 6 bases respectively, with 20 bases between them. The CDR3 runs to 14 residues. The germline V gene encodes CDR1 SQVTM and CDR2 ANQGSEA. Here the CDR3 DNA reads TGCAGCGTTTCCCTCGGCGGGACGGAGAGCGAGCAGTACTTC. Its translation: CSVSLGGTESEQYF.

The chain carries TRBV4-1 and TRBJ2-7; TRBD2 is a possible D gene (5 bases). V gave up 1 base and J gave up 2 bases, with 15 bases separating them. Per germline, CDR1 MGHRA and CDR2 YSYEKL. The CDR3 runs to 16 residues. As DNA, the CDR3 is TGCGCCAGCAGCCAAGCCCTCGGGGAGTACCCCTACGAGCAGTACTTC. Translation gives CASSQALGEYPYEQYF.

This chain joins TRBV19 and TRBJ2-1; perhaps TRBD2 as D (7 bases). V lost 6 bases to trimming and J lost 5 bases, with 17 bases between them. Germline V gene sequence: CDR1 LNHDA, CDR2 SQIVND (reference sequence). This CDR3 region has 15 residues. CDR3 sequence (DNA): TGTGCCAGTAGCCCCCGCGGGGGCTCAGACAATGAGCAGTTCTTC. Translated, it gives CASSPRGGSDNEQFF.

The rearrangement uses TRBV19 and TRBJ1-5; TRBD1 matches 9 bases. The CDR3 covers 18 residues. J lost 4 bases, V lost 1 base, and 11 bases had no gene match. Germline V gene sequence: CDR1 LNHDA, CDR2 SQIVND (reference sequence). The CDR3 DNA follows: TGTGCCAGTAGTATAGGGGCCACAGGGGGCGCGGGGAATCAGCCCCAGCATTTT. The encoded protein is CASSIGATGGAGNQPQHF.

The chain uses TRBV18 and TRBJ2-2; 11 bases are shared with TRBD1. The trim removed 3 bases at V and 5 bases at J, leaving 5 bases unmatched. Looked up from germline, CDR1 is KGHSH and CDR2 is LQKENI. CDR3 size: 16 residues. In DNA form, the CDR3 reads TGTGCCAGCTCACCCGGGACAGGGGGAGATACCGGGGAGCTGTTTTTT. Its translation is CASSPGTGGDTGELFF.

The CDR3 DNA is TGTGCCAGCAGTTATGTTAGCGGGTACGAGCAGTACTTC. It encodes CASSYVSGYEQYF. The V gene is TRBV6-5, the J gene TRBJ2-7, with 7 nucleotides matching TRBD2. Looked up from germline, CDR1 is MNHEY and CDR2 is SVGAGI. V was pared by 3 bases and J by 4 bases, with 3 bases of the junction left unmatched. This CDR3 is built from 13 residues.

CDR3 coding DNA: TGTGCCAGCAGCCAAAAGCACACTGAAGCTTTCTTT. Translated: CASSQKHTEAFF. V gene TRBV4-2 combines with J gene TRBJ1-1, with unresolved D. The V gene's germline CDR1 is LGHNA and CDR2 YNFKEQ. V lost 2 bases and J 3 bases, leaving 4 bases between the germline ends. There are 12 residues in the CDR3.

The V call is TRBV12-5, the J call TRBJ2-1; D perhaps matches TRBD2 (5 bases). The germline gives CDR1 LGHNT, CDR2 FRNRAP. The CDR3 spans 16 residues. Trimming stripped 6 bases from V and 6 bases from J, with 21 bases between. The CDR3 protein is CASGLRIGMVINEQFF. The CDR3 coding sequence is TGTGCTAGTGGCCTAAGGATCGGGATGGTGATCAATGAGCAGTTCTTC.

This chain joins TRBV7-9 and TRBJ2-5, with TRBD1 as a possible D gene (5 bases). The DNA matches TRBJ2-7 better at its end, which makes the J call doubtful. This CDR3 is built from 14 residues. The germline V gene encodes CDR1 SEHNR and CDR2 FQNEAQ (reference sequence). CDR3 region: CASSSAGISYEQYF. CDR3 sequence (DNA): TGTGCCAGCAGCTCTGCAGGGATTTCCTACGAGCAGTACTTC.

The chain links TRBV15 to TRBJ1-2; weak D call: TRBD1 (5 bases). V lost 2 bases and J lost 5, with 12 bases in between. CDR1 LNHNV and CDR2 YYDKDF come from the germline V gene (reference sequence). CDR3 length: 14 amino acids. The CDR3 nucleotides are TGTGCCACCAGCAGACAGGGAGGGAGGTATGGCTACACCTTC. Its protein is CATSRQGGRYGYTF.

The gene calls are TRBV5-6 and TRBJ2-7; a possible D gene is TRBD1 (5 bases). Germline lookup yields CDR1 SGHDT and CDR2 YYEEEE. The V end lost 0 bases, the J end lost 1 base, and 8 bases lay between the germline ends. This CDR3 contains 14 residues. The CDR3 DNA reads TGTGCCAGCAGCTTGGGACAGCCGTCCTACGAGCAGTACTTC. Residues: CASSLGQPSYEQYF.

In DNA, the CDR3 is TGTGCCAGCAGTTCAACAGGGCCCGCTGATGAAAAACTGTTTTTT. Its translation is CASSSTGPADEKLFF. The chain has TRBV28 and TRBJ1-4; D possibly corresponds to TRBD1 (6 bases). This CDR3 spans 15 amino acids. Deletions cut 4 bases from V and 6 bases from J, with 15 bases between. In germline, CDR1 is MDHEN, CDR2 SYDVKM.

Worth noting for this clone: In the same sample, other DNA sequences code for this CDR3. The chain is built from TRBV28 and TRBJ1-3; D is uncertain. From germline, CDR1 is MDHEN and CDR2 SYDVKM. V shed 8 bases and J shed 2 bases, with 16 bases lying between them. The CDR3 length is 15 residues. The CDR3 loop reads CASGTHQGAGNTIYF. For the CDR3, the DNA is TGTGCCAGCGGTACTCACCAAGGAGCTGGAAACACCATATATTTT.

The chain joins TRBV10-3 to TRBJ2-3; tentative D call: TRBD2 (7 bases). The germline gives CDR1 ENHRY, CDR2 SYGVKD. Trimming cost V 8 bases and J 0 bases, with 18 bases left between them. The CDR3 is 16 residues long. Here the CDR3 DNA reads TGTGCCATCTCAGGAAGGGGGGGCTCTAGCACAGATACGCAGTATTTT. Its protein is CAISGRGGSSTDTQYF.

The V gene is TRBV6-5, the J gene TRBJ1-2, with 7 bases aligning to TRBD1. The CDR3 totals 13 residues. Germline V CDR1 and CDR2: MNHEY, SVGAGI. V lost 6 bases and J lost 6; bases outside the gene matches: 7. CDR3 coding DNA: TGTGCCAGCAGCCGAGGGGGCGGTCATGGCTACACCTTC. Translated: CASSRGGGHGYTF.

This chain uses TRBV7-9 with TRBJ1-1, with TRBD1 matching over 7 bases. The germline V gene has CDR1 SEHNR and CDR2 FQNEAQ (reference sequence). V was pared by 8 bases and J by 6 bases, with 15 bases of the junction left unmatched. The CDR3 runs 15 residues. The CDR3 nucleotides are TGTGCCAGCCAGGGACAGTACGCCCCCAACGCTGAAGCTTTCTTT. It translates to CASQGQYAPNAEAFF.

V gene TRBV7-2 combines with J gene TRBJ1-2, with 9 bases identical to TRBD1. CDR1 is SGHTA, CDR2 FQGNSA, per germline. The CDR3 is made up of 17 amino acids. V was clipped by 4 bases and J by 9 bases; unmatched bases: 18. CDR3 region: CASSSTGGAWPTLSYTF. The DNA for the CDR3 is TGTGCCAGCAGCTCAACAGGGGGCGCTTGGCCGACTTTAAGCTACACCTTC.

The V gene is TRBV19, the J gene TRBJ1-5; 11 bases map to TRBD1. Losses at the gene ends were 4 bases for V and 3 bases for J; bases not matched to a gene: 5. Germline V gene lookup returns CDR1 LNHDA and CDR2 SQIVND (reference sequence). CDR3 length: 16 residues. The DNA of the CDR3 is TGTGCCAGTAGTAGCCGGGACAGGGGGAACAATCAGCCCCAGCATTTT. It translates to CASSSRDRGNNQPQHF.

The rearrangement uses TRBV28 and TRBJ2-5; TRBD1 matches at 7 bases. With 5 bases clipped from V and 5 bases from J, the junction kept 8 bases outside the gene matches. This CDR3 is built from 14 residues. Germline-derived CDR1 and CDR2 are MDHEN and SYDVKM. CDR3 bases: TGTGCCAGCAGTATCCCGACAGGGAGCGAGACCCAGTACTTC. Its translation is CASSIPTGSETQYF.